This TCR beta chain comes out of a study of TIL therapy for anti-PD-1-resistant metastatic lung cancer (dated by TCRdb to the early 2020s). At the level of the whole study: Tumors were harvested before any PD-1/PD-L1 blockade; patients then received nivolumab, and those progressing received lymphodepletion, expanded TIL infusion and IL-2. A median age of approximately 55 years (range roughly 35-80) and a median tumor PD-L1 proportion score of roughly 6% were recorded among enrolled patients. Most of the cohort had lung adenocarcinoma, several tumors were EGFR-mutant and two were ALK-rearranged, and half of the patients were current or former smokers. Across the cohort, whole-exome sequencing showed a median non-synonymous tumor mutation burden of roughly 1.5 mutations per megabase. Tumor and peripheral blood T cell receptor beta sequencing was used to track clonotypes across tumor, expanded TIL product and serial blood samples. Results and caveats for the whole study, not just this receptor: The baseline peripheral repertoire was partially replaced by infused TIL clonotypes, which then decayed over months, and no apparent association between persistence and response was found. Generalizability was limited because the cohort was highly selected, with more treatment-naive, never-smoker and oncogene-addicted patients included than is typical. The study protocol defined all tumor marker inferences as exploratory.

As to this clone: No cognate antigen has been identified for it. Base qualities are not recorded, but no much larger clone differs from it by a single base.

The time point label, as the study defines it: pre-treatment sample, taken before nivolumab and TIL therapy. Adults with stage 4 NSCLC were enrolled from October 2017 to early 2020 in a dual-center phase I trial. The samples were obtained from a phase I trial that was single-arm and open-label and tested tumor-infiltrating lymphocyte therapy combined with nivolumab in advanced non-small cell lung cancer. Blood mononuclear cells from EDTA tubes were isolated by Ficoll gradient, snap-frozen as pellets, and DNA was extracted with a Qiagen mini-prep kit. Using bias-controlled multiplex PCR with the immunoSEQ v3 hsTCRB kit, the TCR beta CDR3 regions were amplified from genomic DNA. TCR libraries were sequenced on an Illumina NextSeq 500 to 1.5 million to 2.5 million read pairs for survey level or roughly 5-6.5 million for deep level. As for the original processing: V, D and J genes were assigned, non-productive sequences were removed, and clonality was reported by immunoSEQ Analyzer software. Repertoires were compared using productive Simpson clonality and Morisita overlap index of productive TRB rearrangements between infused TIL and blood. Absolute clonotype counts in blood were estimated by multiplying the lymphocyte count by the CD3+ fraction and by the productive frequency of the clone. Imported from immuneACCESS, the table was reduced by TCRdb to in-frame sequences with V and J called. These copies leave out some clones; in studies compared against another copy, an unresolved V gene accounts for under half, and the cause of the remainder is not known. V and J calls and clone size come straight from that table; D and trimming were deduced from the DNA. This sample has 50,000 to 65,000 clones in its table, and 55% to 75% of those were observed once. The ten largest clones add up to 6.6% of the sample.

This TCR was sampled from a person aged 25-85 years with non-small cell lung cancer. Sequencing was performed on blood, taken at baseline.

The bases read TGTGCCAGCAGCCGGTGGAGACAGGGGGTTTCCTACGAGCAGTACTTC. Protein translation: CASSRWRQGVSYEQYF. The V gene is TRBV14 and the J gene is TRBJ2-7, with 9 bases in between that match TRBD1. The germline V gene supplies CDR1 SGHDN and CDR2 FVKESK. From the cysteine through the phenylalanine, the CDR3 covers 16 amino acids. Only the CDR3 DNA stays, 48 bases, in frame from base 1. The germline V and J ends show losses of 4 bases and 1 base respectively, and no gene match explains 8 bases of the junction. This CDR3, with the reference TRBV14 and TRBJ2-7 proteins standing in past its ends, gives the full variable domain EAGVTQFPSHSVIEKGQTVTLRCDPISGHDNLYWYRRVMGKEIKFLLHFVKESKQDESGMPNNRFLAERTGGTYSTLKVQPAELEDSGVYFCASSRWRQGVSYEQYFGPGTRLTVT.